The clone carrying this T cell receptor (beta chain) appeared once. Its specificity is not known. The source of the sample is a study of memory CD4+ T cells and cytomegalovirus serostatus. About the research overall: This sample comes from healthy Belgian adults, 9 CMV seropositive, around 26 seronegative.

Study-wide findings and caveats: Repertoires predicted CMV serostatus with median bootstrapped AUC of about 0.96. About 40% of the roughly 150 known CMV-associated TCRbeta sequences appeared in CD4+ memory.

Single viable CD3+CD4+CD8-CD45RO+ cells were sorted as the memory CD4+ T cells. The authors' processing: After removing out-of-frame reads, millions of distinct TCRbeta sequences remained. The protocol was immunoSEQ multiplex PCR, while the TCRdb copy is restricted to in-frame clones and leaves out a portion. D and trimming were read from the DNA, whereas the V and J calls and clone size are those reported in that table. Of tens of thousands of clones listed, over 70% are singletons. The sample comprised memory CD4+ T cells from blood. The clonotype originates from an adult in good health and CMV-seronegative.

The CDR3 DNA reads TGTGCCAGCAGCGTCGGGCCCAATTCACCCCTCCACTTT. The encoded protein is CASSVGPNSPLHF. The chain joins TRBV11-2 to TRBJ1-6; no reliable D call. V was trimmed by 5 bases and J by 7 bases, leaving 9 bases between them. Germline lookup yields CDR1 SGHAT and CDR2 FQNNGV. CDR3 length equals 13 residues.